A single sample gave rise to the 6 T cell receptor beta chains below, sequenced in a study of spatial heterogeneity in lung cancer. As to time point: sample taken at primary tumor resection. Whole RNA was taken from tumor, nontumor lung or frozen PBMC; it was then sequenced unsorted. TCRdb re-called the 5' RACE reads through MiXCR, storing one row per CDR3 protein. The table has 6,000 to 8,500 distinct CDR3 sequences, about 8.6% seen once. The sample here was PBMCs, taken at surgery. Every receptor here comes from a male donor with early-stage non-small cell lung cancer.

This clonotype was picked up many times. This beta chain is an off-target read within a library intended for alpha chains, so its frequency means little. This rearrangement joins TRBV7-2 to TRBJ1-4; D is possibly TRBD1 (5 bases). This CDR3 contains 14 residues. Germline V gene lookup returns CDR1 SGHTA and CDR2 FQGNSA. V dropped 3 bases and J dropped 4 bases, with 9 bases sitting between them. The CDR3 here is CASSFEQVNEKLFF. The CDR3 coding sequence is TGTGCCAGCAGCTTTGAACAGGTTAATGAAAAACTGTTTTTT. The variable domain in full, with the rest retrieved from reference TRBV7-2 and TRBJ1-4, is GAGVSQSPSNKVTEKGKDVELRCDPISGHTALYWYRQSLGQGLEFLIYFQGNSAPDKSGLPSDRFSAERTGGSVSTLTIQRTQQEDSAVYLCASSFEQVNEKLFFGSGTQLSVL.

In this sample, this clonotype turned up many times. In a library made to pick up alpha chains, this beta chain is a stray read with a size that means little. The chain employs TRBV6-1 and TRBJ1-2; unclear D gene. The V end was cut by 3 bases, the J end by 3 bases, with 20 bases between. The CDR3 covers 17 residues. CDR1 MNHNS and CDR2 SASEGT come from the germline V gene. CDR3 in DNA: TGTGCCAGCAGTGATCCGATAGGCCTGACCCTCTACTATGGCTACACCTTC. Protein: CASSDPIGLTLYYGYTF.

This clonotype was observed many times. Germline is not matched at one junction end, which may reflect a read error. A library made for alpha chains picked up this beta chain off target, so its size means little. The J gene is TRBJ2-7, the V gene TRBV2; weak D call: TRBD2 (6 bases). There are 12 residues in the CDR3. Looked up from germline, CDR1 is SNHLY and CDR2 is FYNNEI. The CDR3 region is CASSEDEGLGDF. Written as DNA, the CDR3 is TGTGCCAGCAGTGAAGACGAGGGACTCGGGGACTTC.

Regarding this clonotype: The library was designed around alpha chains, so this beta chain is a stray read whose abundance carries little weight. The genes are TRBV5-8 and TRBJ1-1; possibly TRBD1 for D (6 bases). Germline CDR1 and CDR2: SGHTS and YDEGEE. V was trimmed by 3 bases and J by 1 base, leaving 13 bases between them. This CDR3 is 15 amino acids long. The CDR3, as DNA: TGTGCCAGCAGCTCCTTCGGGGGGCCGAACACTGAAGCTTTCTTT. This encodes CASSSFGGPNTEAFF.

This clonotype has a count of ten or more. Being off target in a library aimed at alpha chains, this beta chain has a size of little meaning. The CDR3 region is CAWSGGERETQYF. The CDR3 nucleotides are TGTGCCTGGAGTGGGGGGGAGAGGGAGACCCAGTACTTC. The chain has TRBV30 and TRBJ2-5, with D possibly matching TRBD2 (6 bases). V lost 1 base, J lost 5 bases, and 11 bases lay in between. CDR1 is GTSNPN, CDR2 SVGIG, per germline (reference sequence). This CDR3 is 13 amino acids long. The full variable domain, with the rest looked up from reference TRBV30 and TRBJ2-5, is SQTIHQWPATLVQPVGSPLSLECTVEGTSNPNLYWYRQAAGRGLQLLFYSVGIGQISSEVPQNLSASRPQDRQFILSSKKLLLSDSGFYLCAWSGGERETQYFGPGTRLLVL.

A word on this clonotype: Little can be read into the size of this beta chain, an off-target read in a library designed for alpha chains. The gene calls are TRBV29-1 and TRBJ1-1, with D maybe TRBD1 (6 bases). Germline CDR1 reads SQVTM; CDR2 reads ANQGSEA. The CDR3 has 12 residues. Between the trimmed V and J ends, which lost 5 bases and 4 bases, there was a span of 11 bases. In nucleotides, the CDR3 is TGCAGCGTTTTAACAGGGCTCACTGAAGCTTTCTTT. Its protein product is CSVLTGLTEAFF.